This T cell receptor beta chain is drawn from a study of blood T cells in healthy people across ages. Study-level results: Leaving the PBMCs unsorted stopped any conclusive comparison of naive versus antigen-experienced cells. Strong correlation existed between TCR beta diversity and naive T cell percentage.

To note about this clonotype: Its antigen is unknown.

This CDR3 has 15 amino acids. V trimming: 5 bases; J trimming: 2 bases; junction bases outside the gene matches: 7. Germline CDR1 reads DFQATT; CDR2 reads SNEGSKA (reference sequence). For the second PCR, which ran for about 7 to 11 cycles, a sample-barcoded 5' primer and a J-beta primer mix were used. One entry per CDR3 protein results from TCRdb running MiXCR on the 5' RACE reads. The sample shows fewer than 900,000 distinct CDR3 sequences, approximately 35% of them seen only once. Donors each provided roughly 9.6 milliliters of peripheral blood. Sample: blood. The V and J genes are TRBV20-1 and TRBJ2-3; 10 bases match TRBD2. This TCR derives from a man between 18 and 35 years old in good health. The CDR3 nucleotides are TGCAGTGCTGCCGCAGCGGGGGGGCCCACAGATACGCAGTATTTT. Its translation: CSAAAAGGPTDTQYF.